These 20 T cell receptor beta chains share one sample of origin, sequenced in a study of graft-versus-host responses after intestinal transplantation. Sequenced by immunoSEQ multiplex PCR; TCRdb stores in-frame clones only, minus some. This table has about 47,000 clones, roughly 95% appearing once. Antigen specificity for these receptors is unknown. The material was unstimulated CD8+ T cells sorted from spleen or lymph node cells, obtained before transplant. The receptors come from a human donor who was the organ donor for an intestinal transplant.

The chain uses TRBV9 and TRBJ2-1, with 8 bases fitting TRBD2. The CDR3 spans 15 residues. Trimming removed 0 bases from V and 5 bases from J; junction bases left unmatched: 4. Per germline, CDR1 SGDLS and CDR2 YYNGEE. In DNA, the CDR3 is TGTGCCAGCAGCGTAGAGCCGGGGGGGAACAATGAGCAGTTCTTC. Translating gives CASSVEPGGNNEQFF.

The CDR3 region is CASSLAGAEAFF. The CDR3, as DNA: TGTGCCAGCAGCTTAGCAGGCGCTGAAGCTTTCTTT. The chain has TRBV11-2 and TRBJ1-1; no definite D call. Germline lookup yields CDR1 SGHAT and CDR2 FQNNGV. The V end lost 1 base, the J end lost 6 bases, and 6 bases lay between the germline ends. This CDR3 comprises 12 residues.

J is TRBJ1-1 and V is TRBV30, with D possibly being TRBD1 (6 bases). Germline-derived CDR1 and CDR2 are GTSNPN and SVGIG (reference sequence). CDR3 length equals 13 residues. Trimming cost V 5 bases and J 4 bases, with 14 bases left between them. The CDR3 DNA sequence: TGTGCCTGGGGGCTACAGGGTGGCACTGAAGCTTTCTTT. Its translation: CAWGLQGGTEAFF.

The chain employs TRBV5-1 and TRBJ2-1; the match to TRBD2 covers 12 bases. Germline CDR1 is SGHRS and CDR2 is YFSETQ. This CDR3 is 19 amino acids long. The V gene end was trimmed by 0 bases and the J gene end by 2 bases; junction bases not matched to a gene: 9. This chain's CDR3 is CASSLAGLAGGPPYNEQFF. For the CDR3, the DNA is TGCGCCAGCAGCTTGGCCGGCCTAGCGGGGGGGCCGCCCTACAATGAGCAGTTCTTC.

The CDR3 here is CASSLGRGSNQPQHF. CDR3 in DNA: TGTGCCAGCAGCTTAGGGCGGGGGAGCAATCAGCCCCAGCATTTT. The rearrangement joins TRBV7-6 to TRBJ1-5; maybe TRBD1 (5 bases). The germline gives CDR1 SGHVS, CDR2 FNYEAQ. V lost 1 base to trimming and J lost 1 base, with 8 bases between them. The CDR3 is made up of 15 amino acids.

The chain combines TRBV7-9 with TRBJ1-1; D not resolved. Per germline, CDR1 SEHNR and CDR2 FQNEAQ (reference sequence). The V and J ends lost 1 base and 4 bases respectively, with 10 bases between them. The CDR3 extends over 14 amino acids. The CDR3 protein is CASSLGDFGTEAFF. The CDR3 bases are TGTGCCAGCAGCTTAGGAGATTTCGGCACTGAAGCTTTCTTT.

The CDR3: CASSLSGSTYGYTF. The CDR3 nucleotides read TGTGCCAGCAGCTTATCCGGAAGTACCTATGGCTACACCTTC. V is TRBV11-2 and J is TRBJ1-2; no definite D call. V lost 2 bases to trimming and J lost 4 bases, with 11 bases between them. The germline V gene encodes CDR1 SGHAT and CDR2 FQNNGV. This CDR3 contains 14 residues.

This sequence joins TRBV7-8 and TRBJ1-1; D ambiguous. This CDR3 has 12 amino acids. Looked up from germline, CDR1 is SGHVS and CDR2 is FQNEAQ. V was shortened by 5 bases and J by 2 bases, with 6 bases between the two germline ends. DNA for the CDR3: TGTGCCAGCAGCCCTCTTAACACTGAAGCTTTCTTT. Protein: CASSPLNTEAFF. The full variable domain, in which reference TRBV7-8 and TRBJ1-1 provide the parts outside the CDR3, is GAGVSQSPRYKVAKRGQDVALRCDPISGHVSLFWYQQALGQGPEFLTYFQNEAQLDKSGLPSDRFFAERPEGSVSTLKIQRTQQEDSAVYLCASSPLNTEAFFGQGTRLTVV.

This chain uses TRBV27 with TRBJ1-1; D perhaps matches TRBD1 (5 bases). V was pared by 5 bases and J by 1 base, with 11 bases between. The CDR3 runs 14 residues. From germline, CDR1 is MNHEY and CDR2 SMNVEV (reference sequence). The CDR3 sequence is CASSLAGTNTEAFF. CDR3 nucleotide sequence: TGTGCCAGCAGTCTGGCGGGGACGAACACTGAAGCTTTCTTT.

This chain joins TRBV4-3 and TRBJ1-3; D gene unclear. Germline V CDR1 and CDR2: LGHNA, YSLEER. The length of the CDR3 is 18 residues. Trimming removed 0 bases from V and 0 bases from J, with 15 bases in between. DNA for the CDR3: TGCGCCAGCAGCCAAGATCGGTCCGGGCGAATCTCTGGAAACACCATATATTTT. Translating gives CASSQDRSGRISGNTIYF.

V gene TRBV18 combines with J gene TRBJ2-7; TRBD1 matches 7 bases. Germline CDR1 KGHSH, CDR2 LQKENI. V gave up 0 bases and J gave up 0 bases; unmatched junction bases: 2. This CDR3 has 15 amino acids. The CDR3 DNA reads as TGTGCCAGCTCACCACCGGGACAGATCTCCTACGAGCAGTACTTC. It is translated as CASSPPGQISYEQYF. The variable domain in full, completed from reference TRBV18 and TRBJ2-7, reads NAGVMQNPRHLVRRRGQEARLRCSPMKGHSHVYWYRQLPEEGLKFMVYLQKENIIDESGMPKERFSAEFPKEGPSILRIQQVVRGDSAAYFCASSPPGQISYEQYFGPGTRLTVT.

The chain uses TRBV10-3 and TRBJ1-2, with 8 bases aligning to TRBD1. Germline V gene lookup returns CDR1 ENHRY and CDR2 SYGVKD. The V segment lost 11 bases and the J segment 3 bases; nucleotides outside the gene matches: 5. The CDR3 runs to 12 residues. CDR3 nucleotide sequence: TGTGCCTCCGAGGGACAGGACTATGGCTACACCTTC. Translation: CASEGQDYGYTF.

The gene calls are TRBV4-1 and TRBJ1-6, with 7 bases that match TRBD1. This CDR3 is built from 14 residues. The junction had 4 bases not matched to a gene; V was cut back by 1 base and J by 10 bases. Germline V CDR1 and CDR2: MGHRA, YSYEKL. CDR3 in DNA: TGCGCCAGCAGCCAAGTGGGACAGAGATCACCCCTCCACTTT. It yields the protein CASSQVGQRSPLHF.

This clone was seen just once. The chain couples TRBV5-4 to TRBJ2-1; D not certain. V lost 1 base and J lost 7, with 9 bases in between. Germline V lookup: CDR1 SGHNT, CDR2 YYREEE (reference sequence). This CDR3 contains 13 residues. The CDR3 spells CASSLWSANEQFF. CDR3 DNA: TGTGCCAGCAGCTTGTGGAGTGCAAATGAGCAGTTCTTC.

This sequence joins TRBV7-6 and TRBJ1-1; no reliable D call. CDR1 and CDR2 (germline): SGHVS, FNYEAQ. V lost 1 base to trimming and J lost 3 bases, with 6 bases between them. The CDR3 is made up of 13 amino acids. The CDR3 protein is CASSLGEDTEAFF. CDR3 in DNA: TGTGCCAGCAGCTTAGGGGAGGACACTGAAGCTTTCTTT. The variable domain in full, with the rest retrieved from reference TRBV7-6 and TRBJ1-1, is GAGVSQSPRYKVTKRGQDVALRCDPISGHVSLYWYRQALGQGPEFLTYFNYEAQQDKSGLPNDRFSAERPEGSISTLTIQRTEQRDSAMYRCASSLGEDTEAFFGQGTRLTVV.

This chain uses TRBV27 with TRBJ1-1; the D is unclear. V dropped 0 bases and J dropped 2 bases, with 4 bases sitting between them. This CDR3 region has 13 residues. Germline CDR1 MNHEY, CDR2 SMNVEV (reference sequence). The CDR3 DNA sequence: TGTGCCAGCAGTTTATCCCACAACACTGAAGCTTTCTTT. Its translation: CASSLSHNTEAFF.

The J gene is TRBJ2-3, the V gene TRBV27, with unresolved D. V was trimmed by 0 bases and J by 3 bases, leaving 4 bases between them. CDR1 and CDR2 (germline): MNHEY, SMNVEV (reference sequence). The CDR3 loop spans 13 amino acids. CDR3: CASSLSWTDTQYF. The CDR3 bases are TGTGCCAGCAGTTTATCTTGGACAGATACGCAGTATTTT.

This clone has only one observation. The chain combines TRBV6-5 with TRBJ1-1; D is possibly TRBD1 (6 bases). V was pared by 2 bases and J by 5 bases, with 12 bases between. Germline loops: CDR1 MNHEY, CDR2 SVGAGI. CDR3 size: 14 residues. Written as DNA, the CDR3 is TGTGCCAGCAGTTACGCAACAGGGAGTACTGAAGCTTTCTTT. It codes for CASSYATGSTEAFF.

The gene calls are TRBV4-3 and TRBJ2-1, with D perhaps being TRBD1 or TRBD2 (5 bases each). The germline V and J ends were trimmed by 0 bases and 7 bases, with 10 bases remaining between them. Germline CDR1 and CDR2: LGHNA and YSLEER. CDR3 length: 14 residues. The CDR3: CASSQEGRENEQFF. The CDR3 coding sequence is TGCGCCAGCAGCCAAGAAGGCAGGGAGAATGAGCAGTTCTTC.

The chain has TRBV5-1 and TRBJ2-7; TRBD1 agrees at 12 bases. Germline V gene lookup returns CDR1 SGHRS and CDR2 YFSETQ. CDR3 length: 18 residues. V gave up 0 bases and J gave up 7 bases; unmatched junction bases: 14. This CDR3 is CASSLGKTSGTGGGEQYF. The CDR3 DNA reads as TGCGCCAGCAGCTTGGGAAAGACATCCGGGACAGGGGGCGGGGAGCAGTACTTC. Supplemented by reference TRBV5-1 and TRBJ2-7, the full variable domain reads KAGVTQTPRYLIKTRGQQVTLSCSPISGHRSVSWYQQTPGQGLQFLFEYFSETQRNKGNFPGRFSGRQFSNSRSEMNVSTLELGDSALYLCASSLGKTSGTGGGEQYFGPGTRLTVT.